A selection of T cell receptor beta chains follows, all from one sample in a study of blood T cell repertoires in COVID-19. Using immunoSEQ multiplex PCR, the repertoire was profiled, and TCRdb retains in-frame clones only, with some absent. The table shows roughly 330,000 clones, with about 87% occurring only once. Sequencing was carried out using PBMCs or T cells enriched from blood (not recorded which). The receptors derive from a man aged 25-45 years who had recovered from COVID-19. CDR3s include the opening cysteine and the closing phenylalanine or tryptophan. The D gene is left open where the match is weak. Size tells how often a clone was seen (once, few, many) or the class of an expanded clone, and some rows leave it out.

DNA | CDR3 | size | J | D | V
TGTGCCAGCAGTACTCGGGACAGGGGCGGAGTAAAGCATTTT | CASSTRDRGGVKHF | . | TRBJ1-5 | TRBD1 | TRBV27
TGTGCCAGCAGCTTACCCTACAGGGAAAGGGGCTCCTACGAGCAGTACTTC | CASSLPYRERGSYEQYF | . | TRBJ2-7 | . | TRBV7-8
TGTGCCAGCAGCTTCCGCCCGACAGACCAAATTGGAAACACCATATATTTT | CASSFRPTDQIGNTIYF | . | TRBJ1-3 | . | TRBV5-6
TGTGCCAGCAGGACCGGGACAGGGGTGGCTAATGAAAAACTGTTTTTT | CASRTGTGVANEKLFF | . | TRBJ1-4 | TRBD1 | TRBV7-9
TGCGCCAGCAGCTTAGGACAGGGTGAATTAGGGGAGACCCAGTACTTC | CASSLGQGELGETQYF | . | TRBJ2-5 | TRBD1 | TRBV5-1
TGTGCCAGCAGACCTCAGAGACAGGGGCCCTTTCCTAACACTGAAGCTTTCTTT | CASRPQRQGPFPNTEAFF | . | TRBJ1-1 | TRBD1 | TRBV28
TGTGCCAGCAGTACTCTACAGGGGGGGCCGCAAGAGACCCAGTACTTC | CASSTLQGGPQETQYF | . | TRBJ2-5 | . | TRBV28
TGTGCCTGGACAGATAATTCACCCCTCCACTTT | CAWTDNSPLHF | . | TRBJ1-6 | . | TRBV30
TGCGCCAGCAGCCTCACAGGGGAACCTGGGAACACTGAAGCTTTCTTT | CASSLTGEPGNTEAFF | . | TRBJ1-1 | TRBD1 | TRBV4-1
TGTGCCAGCAGGCCTAGCGGGGGGTTCACAGATACGCAGTATTTT | CASRPSGGFTDTQYF | . | TRBJ2-3 | TRBD2 | TRBV6-5
TGTGCCAGCAGTGGGGACAGGGGGCAAGCTGGGGCCAACGTCCTGACTTTC | CASSGDRGQAGANVLTF | . | TRBJ2-6 | TRBD1 | TRBV2
TGTGCCACCAGCAGAGAGGCGAGGGGGCCCTCTGCAGGGTCCCAGTACTTC | CATSREARGPSAGSQYF | . | TRBJ2-5 | TRBD1 | TRBV15
TGCGCCAGCAGCCCCCCTTATACGGGGGGTGGTGAAGCTTTCTTT | CASSPPYTGGGEAFF | . | TRBJ1-1 | . | TRBV5-1
TGTGCCAGCAGTTACTCCGAGGGGGCCCTTAATGAAAAACTGTTTTTT | CASSYSEGALNEKLFF | few | TRBJ1-4 | TRBD1 | TRBV6-5
TGCGTCAGCAGCTCCCTACTAAACACAGATACGCAGTATTTT | CVSSSLLNTDTQYF | . | TRBJ2-3 | . | TRBV5-1
TGTGCCAGCAGCTTGACAGGGCTCGGTGAAAAACTGTTTTTT | CASSLTGLGEKLFF | . | TRBJ1-4 | TRBD1 | TRBV11-2
TGTGCCAGTAGTAGTCGACAAGACAGGGGGCGATATTTT | CASSSRQDRGRYF | . | TRBJ2-3 | TRBD1 | TRBV19
TGTGCCATCCGGACAGGGAACGACGAGCAGTACTTC | CAIRTGNDEQYF | once | TRBJ2-7 | TRBD1 | TRBV10-3
TGTGCCACCAGTGATTCCGGACAGGGGGGTCAGCCCCAGCATTTT | CATSDSGQGGQPQHF | . | TRBJ1-5 | TRBD1 | TRBV24-1
TGCGCCAGCAGCCCGGGACAGGGAGGAGAGACCCAGTACTTC | CASSPGQGGETQYF | . | TRBJ2-5 | TRBD1 | TRBV5-1
TGTGCCAGCAGAGGATCAGGGGGTGGCTCCTACAATGAGCAGTTCTTC | CASRGSGGGSYNEQFF | . | TRBJ2-1 | TRBD1 | TRBV28
TGCGCCAGCAGCCGGGACAGGGTTGGGGAAAAACTGTTTTTT | CASSRDRVGEKLFF | . | TRBJ1-4 | TRBD1 | TRBV5-1
TGTGCCAGCACCGATCGGGGCGACAGGGTGAGTTGGCCGGGCGGCGAGCAGTACTTC | CASTDRGDRVSWPGGEQYF | . | TRBJ2-7 | TRBD1 | TRBV11-3
TGTGCCAGCAGCCCTGACGGGAGCTCTGGAAACACCATATATTTT | CASSPDGSSGNTIYF | . | TRBJ1-3 | . | TRBV3-1/TRBV3-2
TGCGCCAGCAGCCTTAGCGGGGGGGCCGCTGAGCAGTTCTTC | CASSLSGGAAEQFF | . | TRBJ2-1 | TRBD2 | TRBV5-1
TGTGCCAGCAGTTCCTGGACTAGCGGAGAGACCCAGTACTTC | CASSSWTSGETQYF | once | TRBJ2-5 | TRBD2 | TRBV6-5
TGCGCCAGCAGCTTGACGGGACAGACCTACGAGCAGTACTTC | CASSLTGQTYEQYF | . | TRBJ2-7 | TRBD1 | TRBV5-1
TGTGCCAGCTCACCAGGGGCAGCTGAGCAGTACTTC | CASSPGAAEQYF | . | TRBJ2-7 | . | TRBV18
TGTGCCAGCAGCTCACGGAACAGGGGAAACACCATATATTTT | CASSSRNRGNTIYF | . | TRBJ1-3 | . | TRBV7-9
TGCGCCAGCAGACCCGGGACAGGGCATCAGCCCCAGCATTTT | CASRPGTGHQPQHF | . | TRBJ1-5 | TRBD1 | TRBV23-1
TGTGCCAGCAGCTTGCTGACAGAATGGGACGAGCAGTACTTC | CASSLLTEWDEQYF | . | TRBJ2-7 | . | TRBV5-5
TGCGCCAGCAGCTTGTTGCCAGGGATAGGCTCCTACGAGCAGTACTTC | CASSLLPGIGSYEQYF | once | TRBJ2-7 | . | TRBV5-1
TGTGCCAGCAGCCCGGTGCGGGGGGCACAAGAGACCCAGTACTTC | CASSPVRGAQETQYF | . | TRBJ2-5 | TRBD2 | TRBV11-2
TGTGCCAGCAGTCGACAGGGGGGAATTCGTGGCTACACCTTC | CASSRQGGIRGYTF | . | TRBJ1-2 | TRBD1 | TRBV7-9
TGTGCCAGCAGTTTACAGGGACTCCGCTCCTACGAGCAGTACTTC | CASSLQGLRSYEQYF | . | TRBJ2-7 | . | TRBV27
TGTGCTAGTGGTTTGGTTACCTACAGGGCTAACTATGGCTACACCTTC | CASGLVTYRANYGYTF | once | TRBJ1-2 | . | TRBV12-5
TGCGCCAGCAGCTTGTCTGGGGGCGTCGAGACCCAGTACTTC | CASSLSGGVETQYF | . | TRBJ2-5 | . | TRBV5-1
TGTGCCAGCAGTCCTCAGGGTAACTCCTACGAGCAGTACTTC | CASSPQGNSYEQYF | . | TRBJ2-7 | . | TRBV28
TGTGCCAGCAGCTTAAGGGGGACTACCGCATACAATGAGCAGTTCTTC | CASSLRGTTAYNEQFF | . | TRBJ2-1 | TRBD2 | TRBV7-3
TGTGCCAGCAGCCAAGAGGCCGGGAGCTCCTACGAGCAGTACTTC | CASSQEAGSSYEQYF | . | TRBJ2-7 | . | TRBV3-1/TRBV3-2
TGCGCCAGCAGCTTAACGGGACAGGGCTATGGCTACACCTTC | CASSLTGQGYGYTF | few | TRBJ1-2 | TRBD1 | TRBV5-1
TGTGCCAGCAGCTTTTTGGGGGCCACAAACAATGAGCAGTTCTTC | CASSFLGATNNEQFF | . | TRBJ2-1 | . | TRBV7-2
TGTGCCAGCAGTGAAGTAACAGTCCTCAATCAGCCCCAGCATTTT | CASSEVTVLNQPQHF | . | TRBJ1-5 | . | TRBV6-1
TGTGCCAGCTCAGCGGGACCGCGGGCGGGGGCCAACGTCCTGACTTTC | CASSAGPRAGANVLTF | once | TRBJ2-6 | . | TRBV18
TGTGCCTGGACTGGCGGTTATAATTCACCCCTCCACTTT | CAWTGGYNSPLHF | . | TRBJ1-6 | . | TRBV30